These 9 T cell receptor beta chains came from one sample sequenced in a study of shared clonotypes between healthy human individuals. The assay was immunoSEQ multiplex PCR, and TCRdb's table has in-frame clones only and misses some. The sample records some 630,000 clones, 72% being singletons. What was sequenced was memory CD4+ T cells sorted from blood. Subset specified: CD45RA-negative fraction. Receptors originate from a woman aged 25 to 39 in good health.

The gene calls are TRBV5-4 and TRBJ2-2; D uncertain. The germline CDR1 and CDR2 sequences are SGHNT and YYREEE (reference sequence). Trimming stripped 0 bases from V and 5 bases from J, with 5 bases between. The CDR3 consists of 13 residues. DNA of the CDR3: TGTGCCAGCAGCTTGGTGGGTACCGGGGAGCTGTTTTTT. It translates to CASSLVGTGELFF.

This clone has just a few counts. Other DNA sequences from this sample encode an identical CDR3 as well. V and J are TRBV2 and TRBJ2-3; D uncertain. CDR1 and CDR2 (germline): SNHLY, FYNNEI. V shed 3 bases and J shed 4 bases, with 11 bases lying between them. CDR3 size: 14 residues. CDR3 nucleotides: TGTGCCAGCAGTGACAGGAGACATCCAGATACGCAGTATTTT. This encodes CASSDRRHPDTQYF.

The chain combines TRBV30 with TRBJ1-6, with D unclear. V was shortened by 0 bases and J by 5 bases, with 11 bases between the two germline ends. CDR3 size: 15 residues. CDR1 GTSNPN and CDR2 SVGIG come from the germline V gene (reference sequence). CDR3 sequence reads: CAWSVMTIDNSPLHF. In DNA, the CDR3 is TGTGCCTGGAGTGTTATGACTATAGATAATTCACCCCTCCACTTT.

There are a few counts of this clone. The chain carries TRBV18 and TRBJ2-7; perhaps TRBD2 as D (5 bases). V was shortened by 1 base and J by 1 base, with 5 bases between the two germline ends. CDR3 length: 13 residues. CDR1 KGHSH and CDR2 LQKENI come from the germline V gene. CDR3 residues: CASSPRESYEQYF. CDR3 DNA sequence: TGTGCCAGCTCACCACGGGAGTCCTACGAGCAGTACTTC.

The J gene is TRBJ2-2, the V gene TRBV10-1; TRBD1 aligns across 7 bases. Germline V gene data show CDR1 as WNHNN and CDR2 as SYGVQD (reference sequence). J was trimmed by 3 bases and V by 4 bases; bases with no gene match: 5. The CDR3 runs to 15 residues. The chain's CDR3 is CASSGGGADTGELFF. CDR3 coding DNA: TGCGCCAGCAGTGGAGGGGGCGCAGACACCGGGGAGCTGTTTTTT.

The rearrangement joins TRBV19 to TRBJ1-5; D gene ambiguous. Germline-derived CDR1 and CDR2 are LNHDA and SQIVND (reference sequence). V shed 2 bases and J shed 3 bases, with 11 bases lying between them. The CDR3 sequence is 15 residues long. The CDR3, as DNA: TGTGCCAGTAGTATACCGTGGATTCCCAATCAGCCCCAGCATTTT. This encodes CASSIPWIPNQPQHF.

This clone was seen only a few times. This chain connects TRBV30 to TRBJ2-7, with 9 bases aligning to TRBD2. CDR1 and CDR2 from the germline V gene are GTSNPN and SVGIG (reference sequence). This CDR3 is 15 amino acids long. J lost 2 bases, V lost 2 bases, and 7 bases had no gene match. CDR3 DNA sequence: TGTGCCTGGAGTAGCCCTAGCGGGACCCCCTACGAGCAGTACTTC. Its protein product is CAWSSPSGTPYEQYF.

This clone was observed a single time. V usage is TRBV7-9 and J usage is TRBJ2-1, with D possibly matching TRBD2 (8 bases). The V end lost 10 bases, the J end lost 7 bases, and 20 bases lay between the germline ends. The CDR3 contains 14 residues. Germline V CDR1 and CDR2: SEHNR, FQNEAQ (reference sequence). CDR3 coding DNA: TGTGCCACCCAGCGGGAGTTACAGGGGAATGAGCAGTTCTTC. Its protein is CATQRELQGNEQFF.

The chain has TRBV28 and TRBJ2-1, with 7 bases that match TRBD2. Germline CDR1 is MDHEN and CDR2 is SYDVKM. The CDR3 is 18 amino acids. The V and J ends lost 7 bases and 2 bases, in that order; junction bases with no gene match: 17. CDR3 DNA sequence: TGTGCCAGCACCACCCTCGGGGCTAGCGGCTTAACCTACAATGAGCAGTTCTTC. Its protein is CASTTLGASGLTYNEQFF. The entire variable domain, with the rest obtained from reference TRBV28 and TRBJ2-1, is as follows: DVKVTQSSRYLVKRTGEKVFLECVQDMDHENMFWYRQDPGLGLRLIYFSYDVKMKEKGDIPEGYSVSREKKERFSLILESASTNQTSMYLCASTTLGASGLTYNEQFFGPGTRLTVL.